This TCR beta chain was sequenced during a study of CD8+ T cells in alopecia areata (dated 2018 in TCRdb). For the wider study: The treated patients, all with moderate-to-severe alopecia areata, were enrolled in an open-label pilot trial of oral tofacitinib given at 5 to 10 mg twice daily. TCRbeta CDR3 regions were amplified by immunoSEQ multiplex PCR using 35 Vbeta forward and 13 Jbeta reverse primers. Human TCRbeta sequencing covered scalp tissue and sorted CD4+ and CD8+ peripheral blood T cells from patchy and totalis/universalis alopecia areata patients and healthy controls. In both human patients and the C3H/HeJ mouse model, the study applied high-throughput TCRbeta sequencing to look at T cell clonal expansion in alopecia areata. Patients stayed on tofacitinib for 6 to 18 months and then had 6 months of follow-up off drug so that delayed response and recurrence could be assessed. The RNA source kit depended on sample type: the PAXgene miRNA kit for fixed scalp, the miRNeasy kit for PBMCs, and the RNeasy kit for mouse skin. Scalp clonality was compared across normal scalp (n=4), patchy alopecia areata scalp (n=8), and alopecia totalis/universalis scalp (n=8). The SALT score, which quantifies the percentage of affected scalp surface area, was used to measure disease severity in treated patients. Biopsies were taken from tofacitinib-treated patients at baseline and again at 4 and 24 weeks into treatment, and several of those patients also had a later scalp biopsy.

The paper as a whole reports these results and caveats: Shared TCR sequences between patients were less evident than in mice, which may be partly attributable to HLA diversity in the patient population. The treated cohort was small, with a single nonresponder, so links between baseline CD8+ expansion and response need larger studies. Unlike mouse skin, where gammadelta T cells dominate, normal human skin contains resident alphabeta T cells that get sequenced too, which complicates analysis of the scalp TCR repertoire. Tofacitinib significantly lowered scalp clonality and the number of expanded CD8+ clones among the top 100 scalp clones. Compared with normal scalp, lesional scalp, particularly in alopecia totalis/universalis, had higher clonality and more expanded CD8+ clones, which suggests antigenic drive. Many expanded lesional clones were found to persist in scalp and blood during tofacitinib treatment, and relapse after treatment cessation may be partly explained by this persistence.

The CDR3 starts with the cysteine, ends with the phenylalanine, and has 15 residues. Only the CDR3 DNA stays, 45 bases, in frame from base 1. CDR1 and CDR2 are drawn from the germline V gene: SNHLY, FYNNEI. V loses 6 bases, J loses 6 bases, and the germline ends lie 21 bases apart. Library prep was done by the immunoSEQ multiplex PCR assay. RNA was extracted from all samples and reverse transcribed into cDNA, which served as template for TCR sequencing. SuperScript III was used for first-strand cDNA synthesis, primed with a 2:1 mix of oligo-dT and random hexamers. Amplification bias was assessed with a synthetic immune receptor repertoire, and residual bias was removed computationally. In the paper's pipeline: After raw reads were preprocessed to remove errors, the CDR3 was defined following IMGT conventions as running from the conserved cysteine to phenylalanine. Clonality was computed as 1 minus the Shannon entropy, with the entropy normalized by log2 of the number of productive unique TCRs. Whether scalp clones were CD4 or CD8 was inferred by matching scalp TCRbeta sequences against CD4 and CD8 repertoires sorted from blood. The clones in this table, taken by TCRdb from immuneACCESS, are in-frame only. Not every clone is retained; where verified, under half of the shortfall comes from an unresolved V gene, and the cause of the rest is unknown. Clonal size and the V and J genes are those of that table, whereas D and trimming came from the DNA. The sample table shows about 94,000 clones, and just over 70% are seen once. Roughly 17% of the sample is taken by the ten largest.

What the treatment or condition label conveys for this sample: oral pan-JAK inhibitor, 5-10 mg twice daily. Lesional scalp punch biopsies and peripheral blood were collected from alopecia areata patients. PBMCs were separated by density centrifugation and stained for CD3, CD4 and CD8, after which CD4+ and CD8+ T cells were sorted on a FACSAria. A note on this clone: Its antigen remains undetermined. The record has no base qualities; no much larger clone is one base away.

This receptor was taken from a human donor with alopecia areata. This material consisted of CD8+ T cells sorted from blood, taken at week 44, from a patient treated with tofacitinib. Recombination joined TRBV2 with TRBJ2-7, with TRBD2 tentatively as D gene (5 bases match). The CDR3 region: CASSTTLEASREQYF. Read as DNA, the sequence is TGTGCCAGCAGCACGACCCTGGAGGCTAGTCGCGAGCAGTACTTC.